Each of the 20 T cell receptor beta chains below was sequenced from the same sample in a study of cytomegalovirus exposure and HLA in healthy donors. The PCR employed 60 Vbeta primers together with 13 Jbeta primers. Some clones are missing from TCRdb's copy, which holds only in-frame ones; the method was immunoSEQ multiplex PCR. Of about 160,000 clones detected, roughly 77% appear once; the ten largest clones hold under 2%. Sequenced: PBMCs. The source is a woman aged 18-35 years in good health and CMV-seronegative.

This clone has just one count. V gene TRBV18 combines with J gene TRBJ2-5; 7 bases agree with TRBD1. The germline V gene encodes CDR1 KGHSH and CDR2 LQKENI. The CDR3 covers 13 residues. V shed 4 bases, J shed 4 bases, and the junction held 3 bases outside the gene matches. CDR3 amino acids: CASSRQGRETQYF. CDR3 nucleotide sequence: TGTGCCAGCTCACGACAGGGACGAGAGACCCAGTACTTC.

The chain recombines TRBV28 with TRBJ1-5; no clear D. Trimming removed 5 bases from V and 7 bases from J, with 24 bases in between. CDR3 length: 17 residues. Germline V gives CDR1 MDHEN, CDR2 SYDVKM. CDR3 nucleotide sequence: TGTGCCAGCAGTCCATATCCTTTGACTCCAAACGGACAGCCCCAGCATTTT. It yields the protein CASSPYPLTPNGQPQHF.

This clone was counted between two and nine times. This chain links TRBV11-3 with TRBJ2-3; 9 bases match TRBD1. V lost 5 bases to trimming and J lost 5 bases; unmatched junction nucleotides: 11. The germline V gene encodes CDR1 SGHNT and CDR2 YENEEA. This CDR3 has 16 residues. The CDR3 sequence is CASSPGGTGSLDTQYF. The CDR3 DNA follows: TGTGCCAGCAGCCCAGGTGGGACAGGGTCTTTAGATACGCAGTATTTT.

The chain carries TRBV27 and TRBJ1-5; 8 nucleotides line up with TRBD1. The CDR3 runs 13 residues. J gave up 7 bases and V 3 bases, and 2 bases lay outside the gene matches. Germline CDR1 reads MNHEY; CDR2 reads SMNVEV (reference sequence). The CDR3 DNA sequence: TGTGCCAGCAGTTTCAGGGGGCACCAGCCCCAGCATTTT. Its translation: CASSFRGHQPQHF.

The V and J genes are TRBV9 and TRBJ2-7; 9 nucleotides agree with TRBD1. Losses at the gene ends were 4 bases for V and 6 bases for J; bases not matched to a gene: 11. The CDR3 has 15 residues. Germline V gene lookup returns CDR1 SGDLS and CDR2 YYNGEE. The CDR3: CASSPSGQGGGEQYF. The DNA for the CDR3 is TGTGCCAGCAGCCCGTCGGGACAGGGAGGAGGCGAGCAGTACTTC.

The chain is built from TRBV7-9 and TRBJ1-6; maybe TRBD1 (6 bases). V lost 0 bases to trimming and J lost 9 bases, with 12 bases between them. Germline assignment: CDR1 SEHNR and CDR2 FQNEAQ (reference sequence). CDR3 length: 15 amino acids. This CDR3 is CASSLAGAGGSPLHF. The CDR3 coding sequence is TGTGCCAGCAGCTTAGCGGGGGCCGGCGGTTCACCCCTCCACTTT.

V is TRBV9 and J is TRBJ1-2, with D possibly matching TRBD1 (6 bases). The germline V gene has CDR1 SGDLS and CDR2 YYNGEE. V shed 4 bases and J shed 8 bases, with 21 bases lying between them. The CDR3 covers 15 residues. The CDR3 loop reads CASSPRGSAGPGYTF. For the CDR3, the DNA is TGTGCCAGCAGCCCGAGGGGGAGCGCCGGTCCCGGCTACACCTTC.

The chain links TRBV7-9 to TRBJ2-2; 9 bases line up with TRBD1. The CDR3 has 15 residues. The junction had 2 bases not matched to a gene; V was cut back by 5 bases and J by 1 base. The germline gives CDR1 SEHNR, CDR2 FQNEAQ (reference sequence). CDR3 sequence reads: CASSTDRGNTGELFF. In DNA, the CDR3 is TGTGCCAGCAGCACGGACAGGGGGAACACCGGGGAGCTGTTTTTT.

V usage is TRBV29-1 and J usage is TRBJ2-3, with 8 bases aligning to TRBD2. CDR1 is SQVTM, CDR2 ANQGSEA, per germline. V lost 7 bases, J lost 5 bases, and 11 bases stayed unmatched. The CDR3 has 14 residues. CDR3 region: CSAQRDRGGDTQYF. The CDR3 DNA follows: TGCAGCGCGCAACGGGACCGGGGGGGAGATACGCAGTATTTT.

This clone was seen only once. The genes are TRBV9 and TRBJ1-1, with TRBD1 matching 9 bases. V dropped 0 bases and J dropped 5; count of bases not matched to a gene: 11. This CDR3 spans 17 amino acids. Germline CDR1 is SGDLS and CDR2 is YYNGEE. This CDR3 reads CASSVVREWTGETEAFF. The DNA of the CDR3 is TGTGCCAGCAGCGTAGTGAGGGAGTGGACAGGGGAAACTGAAGCTTTCTTT.

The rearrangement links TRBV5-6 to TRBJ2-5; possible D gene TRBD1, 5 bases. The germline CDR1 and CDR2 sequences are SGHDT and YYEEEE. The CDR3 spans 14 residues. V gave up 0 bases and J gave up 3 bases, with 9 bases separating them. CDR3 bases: TGTGCCAGCAGCTTGGTTGGGGCAGAAGAGACCCAGTACTTC. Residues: CASSLVGAEETQYF.

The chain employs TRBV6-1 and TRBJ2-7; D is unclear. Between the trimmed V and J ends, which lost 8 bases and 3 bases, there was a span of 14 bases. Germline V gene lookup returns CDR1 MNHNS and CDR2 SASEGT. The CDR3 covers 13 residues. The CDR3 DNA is TGTGCCAGCGGATTAGCTGGTAGCTACGAGCAGTACTTC. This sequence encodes CASGLAGSYEQYF.

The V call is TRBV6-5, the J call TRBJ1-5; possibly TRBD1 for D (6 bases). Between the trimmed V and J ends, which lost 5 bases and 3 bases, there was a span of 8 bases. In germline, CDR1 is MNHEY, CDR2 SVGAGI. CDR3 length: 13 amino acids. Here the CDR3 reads CASSGQFNQPQHF. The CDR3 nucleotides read TGTGCCAGCAGTGGACAGTTCAATCAGCCCCAGCATTTT.

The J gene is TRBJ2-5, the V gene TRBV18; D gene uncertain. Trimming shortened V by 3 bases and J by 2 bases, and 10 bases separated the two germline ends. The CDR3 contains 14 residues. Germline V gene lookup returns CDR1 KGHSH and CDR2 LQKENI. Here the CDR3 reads CASSPVRAQETQYF. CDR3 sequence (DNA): TGTGCCAGCTCACCGGTAAGAGCACAAGAGACCCAGTACTTC. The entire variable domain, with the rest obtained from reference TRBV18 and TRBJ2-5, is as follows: NAGVMQNPRHLVRRRGQEARLRCSPMKGHSHVYWYRQLPEEGLKFMVYLQKENIIDESGMPKERFSAEFPKEGPSILRIQQVVRGDSAAYFCASSPVRAQETQYFGPGTRLLVL.

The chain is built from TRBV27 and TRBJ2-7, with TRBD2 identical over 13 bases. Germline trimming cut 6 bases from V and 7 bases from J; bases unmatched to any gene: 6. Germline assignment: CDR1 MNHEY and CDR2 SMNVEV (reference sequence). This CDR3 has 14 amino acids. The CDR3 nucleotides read TGTGCCAGCAGCCTACTAGCGGGAGGGCAGGAGCAGTACTTC. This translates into CASSLLAGGQEQYF.

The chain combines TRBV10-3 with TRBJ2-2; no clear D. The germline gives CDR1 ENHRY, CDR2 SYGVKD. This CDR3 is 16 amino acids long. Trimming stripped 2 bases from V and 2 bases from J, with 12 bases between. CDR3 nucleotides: TGTGCCATCAGTGAGGTAGATGTATCCAACACCGGGGAGCTGTTTTTT. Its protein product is CAISEVDVSNTGELFF.

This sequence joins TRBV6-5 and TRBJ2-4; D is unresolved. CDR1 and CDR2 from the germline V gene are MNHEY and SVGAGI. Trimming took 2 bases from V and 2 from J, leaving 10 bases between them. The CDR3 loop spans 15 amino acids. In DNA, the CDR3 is TGTGCCAGCAGTTACGACCAGGCCTCCAAAAACATTCAGTACTTC. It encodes CASSYDQASKNIQYF.

The chain's CDR3 is CASSLGWGLETQYF. CDR3 sequence (DNA): TGTGCCAGCAGCCTAGGATGGGGACTAGAGACCCAGTACTTC. The chain links TRBV5-5 to TRBJ2-5; TRBD2 is a possible D gene (6 bases). V lost 4 bases, J lost 4 bases, and 14 bases lay in between. The CDR3 consists of 14 residues. Germline CDR1 is SGHKS and CDR2 is YYEKEE (reference sequence).

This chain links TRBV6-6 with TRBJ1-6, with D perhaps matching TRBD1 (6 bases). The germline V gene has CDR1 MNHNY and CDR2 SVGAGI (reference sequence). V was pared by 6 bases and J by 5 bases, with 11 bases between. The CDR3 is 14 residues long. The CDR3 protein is CASSQTGDNSPLHF. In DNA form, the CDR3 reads TGTGCCAGCAGCCAGACAGGAGATAATTCACCCCTCCACTTT.

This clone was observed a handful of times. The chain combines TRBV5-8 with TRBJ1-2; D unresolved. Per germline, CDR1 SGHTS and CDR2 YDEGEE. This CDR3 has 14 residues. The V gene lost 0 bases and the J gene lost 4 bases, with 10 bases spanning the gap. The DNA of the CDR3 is TGTGCCAGCAGCTTGGGAATCGGAGGCTATGGCTACACCTTC. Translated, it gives CASSLGIGGYGYTF.